The clone carrying this T cell receptor beta chain showed up just a few times. Its antigen is unknown. The germline V gene encodes CDR1 SGHRS and CDR2 YFSETQ. The CDR3 is made up of 15 amino acids. Trimming stripped 5 bases from V and 0 bases from J, with 14 bases between. The record originates from a study of T-cell reconstitution after alpha-beta-depleted transplantation in children. Broader study findings: A year post-transplant, T-cell counts and diversity derived mostly from newly produced T cells. Reported findings indicate that, about two months after transplant, alpha-beta T cells came from several hundred expanded clones, which were derived from non-depleted graft cells.

This sample's TCRbeta library carried unique molecular identifier barcodes. Each CDR3 protein gets one entry after TCRdb re-called the PCR reads with MiXCR. This sample has about 980,000 distinct CDR3 sequences, with about 29% found just once. J is TRBJ1-1 and V is TRBV5-1; no clear D gene. This specimen was PBMCs, mostly from graft donor cells, taken 360 days after TCRalphabeta/CD19-depleted stem cell transplant. This sequence originates from a boy less than two years old who had a stem cell transplant for SCID, so the T cells may come from the graft donor. The CDR3 sequence is CASRPLYRVNTEAFF. Written as DNA, the CDR3 is TGCGCCAGCAGACCATTGTACAGAGTGAACACTGAAGCTTTCTTT.